Presented here are 18 T cell receptor beta chains from one specimen sequenced in a study of T cell responses to AZD1222 COVID-19 vaccine (dated by TCRdb to the early 2020s). The receptor library was made with the immunoSEQ multiplex PCR assay. What TCRdb holds here is the immuneACCESS table cut down to in-frame rearrangements. Part of the clones is not present; checked against another copy, under half of the missing clones reflect an unresolved V gene, and the others are unexplained. The sample table lists some 200,000 clones, approximately 93% of them with a count of one. In total, the top ten clones hold more than 1.5% of the sample. The sample's time point label, in plain terms: about 28 days (+/-7) after the second vaccine dose. The input for sequencing was peripheral blood, taken 28 days after the second AZD1222 dose. The receptors originated from an adult who received the AZD1222 COVID-19 vaccine.

The chain is built from TRBV12-3 or TRBV12-4 and TRBJ1-2, with D tentatively TRBD1 (5 bases). Trimming stripped 3 bases from V and 4 bases from J, with 9 bases between. The CDR3 loop spans 13 amino acids. The CDR3 nucleotides are TGTGCCAGCAGTTTTGCTAGGGGCTATGGCTACACCTTC. It translates to CASSFARGYGYTF.

The chain employs TRBV7-3 and TRBJ2-1; D is perhaps TRBD2 (5 bases). V was trimmed by 4 bases and J by 6 bases, leaving 10 bases between them. CDR1 SGHTA and CDR2 FQGTGA come from the germline V gene. The CDR3 length is 13 residues. The CDR3 reads CASSSGIPNEQFF. In DNA, the CDR3 is TGTGCCAGCAGCTCCGGGATTCCCAATGAGCAGTTCTTC.

The rearrangement links TRBV19 to TRBJ2-4, with TRBD2 as a possible D gene (7 bases). The CDR3 contains 17 residues. The ends were cut back, 4 bases at V and 0 bases at J, with 16 bases in the middle. The germline V gene has CDR1 LNHDA and CDR2 SQIVND (reference sequence). Here the CDR3 reads CASSTSGGVLAKNIQYF. The CDR3, as DNA: TGTGCCAGTAGTACGTCGGGGGGCGTTCTAGCCAAAAACATTCAGTACTTC.

The gene calls are TRBV6-5 and TRBJ2-5, with TRBD2 identical over 11 bases. CDR3 length: 14 amino acids. The germline CDR1 and CDR2 sequences are MNHEY and SVGAGI. The trim removed 4 bases at V and 5 bases at J, leaving 3 bases unmatched. CDR3 coding DNA: TGTGCCAGCAGTTGGGCTAGCGGGGGGGAGACCCAGTACTTC. The encoded protein is CASSWASGGETQYF.

This rearrangement joins TRBV7-9 to TRBJ2-2; maybe TRBD2 (6 bases). Germline values: CDR1 SEHNR, CDR2 FQNEAQ (reference sequence). The CDR3 sequence is 16 residues long. Trimming pared 7 bases from V and 0 bases from J, leaving 15 bases between. The CDR3 DNA reads as TGTGCCAGCATCCCCGTCGGGAGTACGAACACCGGGGAGCTGTTTTTT. As protein: CASIPVGSTNTGELFF. Complete variable domain (other parts from reference TRBV7-9 and TRBJ2-2): DTGVSQNPRHKITKRGQNVTFRCDPISEHNRLYWYRQTLGQGPEFLTYFQNEAQLEKSRLLSDRFSAERPKGSFSTLEIQRTEQGDSAMYLCASIPVGSTNTGELFFGEGSRLTVL.

This rearrangement joins TRBV11-2 to TRBJ2-7; 9 bases are shared with TRBD2. From germline, CDR1 is SGHAT and CDR2 FQNNGV. Trimming removed 0 bases from V and 5 bases from J; junction bases left unmatched: 8. The CDR3 is made up of 16 amino acids. CDR3 sequence reads: CASSLEFGLANHEQYF. CDR3 coding DNA: TGTGCCAGCAGCTTAGAATTCGGACTAGCGAATCACGAGCAGTACTTC.

This clone appeared once. The chain has TRBV25-1 and TRBJ1-5; 7 bases map to TRBD1. Losses at the gene ends were 2 bases for V and 4 bases for J; bases not matched to a gene: 8. This CDR3 has 16 amino acids. CDR1 is MGHDK and CDR2 is SYGVNS in the germline V gene. CDR3 DNA sequence: TGTGCCAGCAGTGAAACCATCGGGGACAGTAATCAGCCCCAGCATTTT. This translates into CASSETIGDSNQPQHF.

This sequence joins TRBV18 and TRBJ2-1; D is ambiguous. Germline V gene lookup returns CDR1 KGHSH and CDR2 LQKENI. This CDR3 region has 16 residues. V gave up 3 bases and J gave up 0 bases, with 12 bases separating them. The chain's CDR3 is CASSPIQLSSYNEQFF. The CDR3 coding sequence is TGTGCCAGCTCACCGATACAGCTGAGCTCCTACAATGAGCAGTTCTTC.

This chain connects TRBV18 to TRBJ2-5; no reliable D call. Trimming left V 2 bases short and J 1 base short, with 11 bases between. CDR1 and CDR2 (germline): KGHSH, LQKENI. The CDR3 has 15 amino acids. The CDR3 coding sequence is TGTGCCAGCTCACCAGGCCAGGCCGGCCAAGAGACCCAGTACTTC. Protein sequence: CASSPGQAGQETQYF.

CDR3 DNA sequence: TGTGCCACCAGCAGATCCCGGGGGCTAGCGGGGGCCTACGAGCAGTACTTC. This sequence encodes CATSRSRGLAGAYEQYF. The chain joins TRBV15 to TRBJ2-7; 10 positions match TRBD2. Germline loops: CDR1 LNHNV, CDR2 YYDKDF (reference sequence). This CDR3 is 17 amino acids long. The J segment lost 2 bases and the V segment lost 2 bases, leaving 9 bases of the junction unmatched.

The chain couples TRBV7-2 to TRBJ2-4, with a weak D call TRBD2 (6 bases). V dropped 5 bases and J dropped 3 bases, with 14 bases sitting between them. The germline CDR1 and CDR2 sequences are SGHTA and FQGNSA. The CDR3 has 15 amino acids. The CDR3 region has the DNA TGTGCCAGCAGCCCCCGGGACTGGAACAAAAACATTCAGTACTTC. Translation: CASSPRDWNKNIQYF.

This rearrangement joins TRBV6-5 to TRBJ1-2, with a possible D match to TRBD1 (5 bases). CDR3 length: 14 residues. From germline, CDR1 is MNHEY and CDR2 SVGAGI. Trimming stripped 6 bases from V and 0 bases from J, with 11 bases between. CDR3 residues: CASSTPGANYGYTF. In nucleotides, the CDR3 is TGTGCCAGCAGCACCCCGGGGGCTAACTATGGCTACACCTTC.

The sample holds one count of this clone. This rearrangement joins TRBV3-1 (or the pseudogene TRBV3-2) to TRBJ2-3; D unclear. Germline loops: CDR1 LGHDT, CDR2 YNNKEL (reference sequence). The CDR3 consists of 14 residues. V lost 2 bases to trimming and J lost 0 bases, with 6 bases between them. CDR3: CASSQFVSTDTQYF. The CDR3 DNA follows: TGTGCCAGCAGCCAATTTGTGAGCACAGATACGCAGTATTTT.

V usage is TRBV4-2 and J usage is TRBJ2-7, with 7 nucleotides matching TRBD2. The CDR3 runs 15 residues. V dropped 1 base and J dropped 2; count of bases not matched to a gene: 5. Germline V gene data show CDR1 as LGHNA and CDR2 as YNFKEQ. The CDR3 DNA is TGTGCCAGCAGCCAAGTTGCGGGGGATGCCTACGAGCAGTACTTC. This codes for CASSQVAGDAYEQYF.

This clone was counted between two and nine times. The genes are TRBV5-5 and TRBJ1-1; no clear D gene. Germline CDR1 is SGHKS and CDR2 is YYEKEE (reference sequence). The CDR3 totals 14 residues. V gave up 0 bases and J gave up 3 bases, with 9 bases separating them. The CDR3 sequence is CASSLGPGDTEAFF. The CDR3 DNA reads as TGTGCCAGCAGCTTGGGCCCGGGAGACACTGAAGCTTTCTTT.

The gene calls are TRBV5-5 and TRBJ2-7, with TRBD2 identical over 13 bases. CDR1 SGHKS and CDR2 YYEKEE come from the germline V gene (reference sequence). The CDR3 extends over 16 amino acids. The junction had 6 bases not matched to a gene; V was cut back by 5 bases and J by 1 base. The CDR3 reads CASRPMTSGGSYEQYF. The CDR3 DNA sequence: TGTGCCAGCAGGCCCATGACTAGCGGGGGGTCCTACGAGCAGTACTTC.

The chain uses TRBV11-2 and TRBJ1-2; D may be TRBD1 (5 bases). Trimming left V 5 bases short and J 4 bases short, with 17 bases between. CDR1 is SGHAT, CDR2 FQNNGV, per germline. CDR3 length: 15 amino acids. For the CDR3, the DNA is TGTGCCAGCAGCCCATCTCCAGGGAGGAGCTATGGCTACACCTTC. This gives the protein CASSPSPGRSYGYTF.

V is TRBV24-1 and J is TRBJ2-1; 12 bases are shared with TRBD2. The CDR3 sequence is 15 residues long. CDR1 and CDR2 (germline): KGHDR, SFDVKD. J was trimmed by 7 bases and V by 6 bases; bases with no gene match: 6. The CDR3 here is CATSSSGRAGNEQFF. The CDR3 coding sequence is TGTGCCACCAGTTCTAGCGGGAGGGCCGGGAATGAGCAGTTCTTC.